The 22 T cell receptor beta chains below were found in one sample sequenced in a study of blood T cell repertoires in COVID-19. The table came from immunoSEQ multiplex PCR; TCRdb's copy has only in-frame clones and leaves some out. The table includes about 330,000 clones, roughly 90% detected once. What was sequenced was PBMCs or T cells enriched from blood (not recorded which). These receptor sequences come from a woman in her twenties or thirties who had recovered from COVID-19.

This chain joins TRBV29-1 and TRBJ2-3; 8 bases agree with TRBD2. The germline V gene has CDR1 SQVTM and CDR2 ANQGSEA. The CDR3 has 14 amino acids. The trim removed 4 bases at V and 0 bases at J, leaving 3 bases unmatched. The CDR3 coding sequence is TGCAGCGTTGGGCGGGGGGCTAGCACAGATACGCAGTATTTT. Protein product: CSVGRGASTDTQYF.

V usage is TRBV18 and J usage is TRBJ2-7; D ambiguous. This CDR3 has 14 amino acids. The ends were cut back, 0 bases at V and 2 bases at J, with 8 bases in the middle. CDR1 KGHSH and CDR2 LQKENI come from the germline V gene. Here the CDR3 DNA reads TGTGCCAGCTCACCACCCGACAAAACCTACGAGCAGTACTTC. This sequence encodes CASSPPDKTYEQYF.

The chain uses TRBV10-3 and TRBJ1-2; D not certain. CDR1 and CDR2 (germline): ENHRY, SYGVKD. Trimming shortened V by 0 bases and J by 0 bases, and 8 bases separated the two germline ends. CDR3 length: 15 residues. In DNA, the CDR3 is TGTGCCATCAGTGAGTCGTCCGGGTCTAACTATGGCTACACCTTC. The encoded protein is CAISESSGSNYGYTF.

J is TRBJ2-1 and V is TRBV12-3 or TRBV12-4; D gene unclear. CDR3 size: 13 residues. Trimming took 2 bases from V and 5 from J, leaving 7 bases between them. CDR3 region: CASSLYRNNEQFF. As DNA, the CDR3 is TGTGCCAGCAGTTTATACAGAAACAATGAGCAGTTCTTC.

The V and J genes are TRBV18 and TRBJ1-5, with 9 bases identical to TRBD1. Germline CDR1 is KGHSH and CDR2 is LQKENI. Unmatched junction bases numbered 13, after V lost 0 bases and J lost 1 base. This CDR3 is built from 20 residues. In nucleotides, the CDR3 is TGTGCCAGCTCACCACCGATTCCGGGACAGGGACCGGTAAGCAATCAGCCCCAGCATTTT. Its protein is CASSPPIPGQGPVSNQPQHF.

The chain has TRBV19 and TRBJ2-2; D might be TRBD1 (6 bases). Germline CDR1 and CDR2: LNHDA and SQIVND (reference sequence). V lost 7 bases, J lost 6 bases, and 15 bases lay in between. The CDR3 is 14 residues long. CDR3 sequence: CASKGQGSAGELFF. CDR3 sequence (DNA): TGTGCCAGTAAGGGGCAGGGGTCGGCCGGGGAGCTGTTTTTT.

This clone has just one count. The J gene is TRBJ2-2, the V gene TRBV4-3, with 10 bases lining up with TRBD2. In germline, CDR1 is LGHNA, CDR2 YSLEER. This CDR3 region has 16 residues. V lost 3 bases, J lost 2 bases, and 3 bases stayed unmatched. Here the CDR3 DNA reads TGCGCCAGCAGCCAGGGACTAGCGTTTAACACCGGGGAGCTGTTTTTT. Translating gives CASSQGLAFNTGELFF.

The J gene is TRBJ1-1, the V gene TRBV30, with no clear D. CDR3 size: 12 residues. Germline V gene lookup returns CDR1 GTSNPN and CDR2 SVGIG (reference sequence). V dropped 3 bases and J dropped 4 bases, with 9 bases sitting between them. The chain's CDR3 is CAWREGSTEAFF. The CDR3 nucleotides are TGTGCCTGGAGGGAGGGTTCCACTGAAGCTTTCTTT.

The chain recombines TRBV7-2 with TRBJ2-2; TRBD1 agrees at 7 bases. Per the germline V gene, CDR1 is SGHTA and CDR2 is FQGNSA. The CDR3 spans 15 residues. V trimming: 3 bases; J trimming: 6 bases; junction bases outside the gene matches: 7. CDR3 sequence reads: CASSFDRVPSGELFF. CDR3 nucleotides: TGTGCCAGCAGCTTTGACAGGGTACCATCCGGGGAGCTGTTTTTT.

The chain couples TRBV7-9 to TRBJ1-5; a weak D match, TRBD1 (5 bases). V lost 5 bases to trimming and J lost 6 bases, with 14 bases between them. The CDR3 consists of 14 residues. CDR1 SEHNR and CDR2 FQNEAQ come from the germline V gene (reference sequence). DNA for the CDR3: TGTGCCAGCAGCCTCAAGCGGGGACTTCAGCCCCAGCATTTT. It yields the protein CASSLKRGLQPQHF.

The chain carries TRBV29-1 and TRBJ1-1, with D possibly matching TRBD1 (6 bases). Trimming removed 7 bases at V and 1 base at J, with 13 bases between. The germline CDR1 and CDR2 sequences are SQVTM and ANQGSEA. This CDR3 has 13 amino acids. CDR3 bases: TGCAGCGCAGAAAGACAGGAGAACACTGAAGCTTTCTTT. Protein product: CSAERQENTEAFF.

The chain is built from TRBV7-9 and TRBJ2-2; 12 bases agree with TRBD2. The CDR3 contains 17 residues. V lost 6 bases to trimming and J lost 5 bases; unmatched junction nucleotides: 10. Per the germline V gene, CDR1 is SEHNR and CDR2 is FQNEAQ (reference sequence). CDR3 amino acids: CASRKASGRASTGELFF. The DNA for the CDR3 is TGTGCCAGCAGGAAAGCTAGCGGGAGGGCCTCGACCGGGGAGCTGTTTTTT. The variable domain in full, with the rest retrieved from reference TRBV7-9 and TRBJ2-2, is DTGVSQNPRHKITKRGQNVTFRCDPISEHNRLYWYRQTLGQGPEFLTYFQNEAQLEKSRLLSDRFSAERPKGSFSTLEIQRTEQGDSAMYLCASRKASGRASTGELFFGEGSRLTVL.

This clone was observed a few times. This chain links TRBV7-2 with TRBJ1-5, with no clear D. The CDR3 is 16 residues long. The germline V and J ends were trimmed by 5 bases and 0 bases, with 14 bases remaining between them. Looked up from germline, CDR1 is SGHTA and CDR2 is FQGNSA. CDR3 DNA sequence: TGTGCCAGCAGCGCGTCGGGGTTATATAGCAATCAGCCCCAGCATTTT. Its translation is CASSASGLYSNQPQHF. The whole variable domain, filled in from reference TRBV7-2 and TRBJ1-5, reads GAGVSQSPSNKVTEKGKDVELRCDPISGHTALYWYRQSLGQGLEFLIYFQGNSAPDKSGLPSDRFSAERTGGSVSTLTIQRTQQEDSAVYLCASSASGLYSNQPQHFGDGTRLSIL.

The chain links TRBV10-3 to TRBJ1-2; tentative D call: TRBD1 (5 bases). Deletions cut 4 bases from V and 1 base from J, with 10 bases between. Germline values: CDR1 ENHRY, CDR2 SYGVKD. This CDR3 comprises 14 residues. The CDR3 region is CAISVAGGNYGYTF. As DNA, the CDR3 is TGTGCCATCAGTGTGGCCGGGGGTAACTATGGCTACACCTTC.

The chain joins TRBV19 to TRBJ2-1, with TRBD2 matching 7 bases. The CDR3 has 21 residues. In germline, CDR1 is LNHDA, CDR2 SQIVND (reference sequence). With 6 bases clipped from V and 0 bases from J, the junction kept 23 bases outside the gene matches. CDR3 DNA: TGTGCCAGTAGCCCGCAAAGACTAGCTCAAACAACAGCATCCTCCTACAATGAGCAGTTCTTC. Its translation is CASSPQRLAQTTASSYNEQFF.

V and J are TRBV2 and TRBJ2-2, with D possibly matching TRBD2 (6 bases). Germline V gene data show CDR1 as SNHLY and CDR2 as FYNNEI. This CDR3 contains 14 residues. Trimming shortened V by 5 bases and J by 5 bases, and 12 bases separated the two germline ends. The CDR3 DNA reads TGTGCCAGCAGTACGGGACTGGCTACCGGGGAGCTGTTTTTT. Translating gives CASSTGLATGELFF. Drawing the rest from reference TRBV2 and TRBJ2-2, the complete variable domain is EPEVTQTPSHQVTQMGQEVILRCVPISNHLYFYWYRQILGQKVEFLVSFYNNEISEKSEIFDDQFSVERPDGSNFTLKIRSTKLEDSAMYFCASSTGLATGELFFGEGSRLTVL.

This chain connects TRBV6-5 to TRBJ1-3; 10 bases line up with TRBD1. Germline lookup yields CDR1 MNHEY and CDR2 SVGAGI. V lost 0 bases and J lost 5; bases outside the gene matches: 4. The CDR3 consists of 16 residues. Here the CDR3 DNA reads TGTGCCAGCAGTTACTCCGGGACAGGGGTTAGAAACACCATATATTTT. Protein sequence: CASSYSGTGVRNTIYF.

This clone was seen once. The V call is TRBV5-5, the J call TRBJ1-4; no clear D. This CDR3 is built from 15 residues. CDR1 SGHKS and CDR2 YYEKEE come from the germline V gene (reference sequence). The ends were cut back, 5 bases at V and 8 bases at J, with 19 bases in the middle. CDR3 sequence reads: CASRPRTGSEEKLFF. The DNA of the CDR3 is TGTGCCAGCAGACCAAGGACGGGGTCGGAGGAAAAACTGTTTTTT.

The rearrangement links TRBV19 to TRBJ1-5; no clear D. V was clipped by 5 bases and J by 6 bases, with 14 bases between them. Germline CDR1 and CDR2: LNHDA and SQIVND (reference sequence). This CDR3 region has 14 residues. The DNA for the CDR3 is TGTGCCAGTAGTGGAGGTCTAGGTAGTCAGCCCCAGCATTTT. Translated: CASSGGLGSQPQHF.

This clone has a single count. The gene calls are TRBV5-6 and TRBJ2-2, with a possible D match to TRBD2 (6 bases). V gave up 0 bases and J gave up 1 base, with 16 bases separating them. Germline V gene lookup returns CDR1 SGHDT and CDR2 YYEEEE. The CDR3 consists of 18 residues. The CDR3 sequence: CASSLAGVWQENTGELFF. CDR3 bases: TGTGCCAGCAGCTTGGCGGGGGTTTGGCAAGAGAACACCGGGGAGCTGTTTTTT.

This chain uses TRBV5-1 with TRBJ2-5; 8 nucleotides agree with TRBD1. The CDR3 contains 15 residues. Germline CDR1 reads SGHRS; CDR2 reads YFSETQ. The J segment lost 3 bases and the V segment lost 2 bases, leaving 6 bases of the junction unmatched. The CDR3 reads CASSLAPGQEETQYF. The CDR3 nucleotides are TGCGCCAGCAGCTTAGCACCGGGACAGGAAGAGACCCAGTACTTC.

The V call is TRBV27, the J call TRBJ1-3; 7 bases map to TRBD1. CDR3 length equals 15 residues. The trim removed 5 bases at V and 1 base at J, leaving 5 bases unmatched. Germline CDR1 MNHEY, CDR2 SMNVEV (reference sequence). Here the CDR3 DNA reads TGTGCCAGCAGTCAAAACAGGGGATCTGGAAACACCATATATTTT. Translation: CASSQNRGSGNTIYF.